The following is a T cell receptor beta chain sequence with its context. RNA totalling roughly 0.45 to 1 ug underwent reverse transcription with random hexamers. Using its own MiXCR run on the immunoSEQ multiplex PCR reads, TCRdb lists one record per CDR3 protein. The sample has about 140,000 distinct CDR3 sequences, roughly 96% seen once. The data were obtained in a study of CD8 T cells in Susac syndrome. Treatment-naive patients with stable or active relapsing-remitting disease served as multiple sclerosis controls. This receptor was taken from a human donor with multiple sclerosis. Sequencing input: CD4+ T cells from PBMCs.

The CDR3 coding sequence is TGTGCCAGCAGTTGGACCGGCGAATACAATGAGCAGTTCTTC. It translates to CASSWTGEYNEQFF. The rearrangement uses TRBV28 and TRBJ2-1, with D hard to call. The CDR3 runs 14 residues. Germline values: CDR1 MDHEN, CDR2 SYDVKM. V was clipped by 4 bases and J by 4 bases, with 11 bases between them.